The rows below give T cell receptor beta chains drawn from one sample of a study of T-cell memory formation after mild COVID-19. Each CDR3 protein is one row after TCRdb ran MiXCR on the 5' RACE reads. The data show roughly 99,000 distinct CDR3 sequences, 14% seen once. Sequencing was done on a sample of PBMCs or a T cell subset sorted from them (not recorded which). These receptors all stem from a man younger than 35 who had mild COVID-19 (a few samples of this study predate the infection). Cell type and time point are not known. Both conserved end residues are part of each CDR3. D genes are given only for firm matches. Only part of the rows carry a size: once, few, many, or a class if the clone is expanded.

DNA	CDR3	D	size	V	J
TGTGCCAGTACCGGGGGGAGTCAGCCCCAGCATTTT	CASTGGSQPQHF	NA	NA	TRBV19	TRBJ1-5
TGTGCCATCAGACTAGGGCCCCAGCATTTT	CAIRLGPQHF	NA	many	TRBV10-3	TRBJ1-5
TGCAGTGCTAGAGATGGCGGGGGGGGCACAGATACGCAGTATTTT	CSARDGGGGTDTQYF	TRBD2	few	TRBV20-1	TRBJ2-3
TGCGCCAGCAGCCAAGTGCCCGGTAGCTCTGGAAACACCATATATTTT	CASSQVPGSSGNTIYF	NA	NA	TRBV4-1	TRBJ1-3
TGCGCCAGCAGCTTGCCTTCCGGTGCGGATCGTGGCTACACCTTC	CASSLPSGADRGYTF	NA	few	TRBV5-1	TRBJ1-2
TGTGCCAGCATGCGGAACACCATATATTTT	CASMRNTIYF	NA	few	TRBV6-1	TRBJ1-3
TGTGCCAGCAGCTTAGGATCTGCCAGGGTCAGCACAGATACGCAGTATTTT	CASSLGSARVSTDTQYF	NA	few	TRBV7-2	TRBJ2-3
TGTGCCAGCAGTCATCCTCCCGGGACTAGCTCCTACAATGAGCAGTTCTTC	CASSHPPGTSSYNEQFF	TRBD2	few	TRBV6-2/TRBV6-3	TRBJ2-1
TGTGCCAGCAGCTTACTGGAAAGCTCCTATAATTCACCCCTCCACTTT	CASSLLESSYNSPLHF	NA	few	TRBV7-6	TRBJ1-6
TGTGCCAGCAGTTATGGCCTTATCGCGGCCGGTGGGGCCAACGTCCTGACTTTC	CASSYGLIAAGGANVLTF	NA	NA	TRBV6-5	TRBJ2-6
TGTGCCATCAGTTCCTCCGGGACAGGGGGCTCCTACAATGAGCAGTTCTTC	CAISSSGTGGSYNEQFF	TRBD1	many	TRBV10-3	TRBJ2-1
TGTGCCAGCAGCGTAGGCGGGGGGGCCTTCTACGAGCAGTACTTC	CASSVGGGAFYEQYF	TRBD2	NA	TRBV3-1	TRBJ2-7
TGCGCCAGCAGCGCCCGACAGGGGGCAACAGATACGCAGTATTTT	CASSARQGATDTQYF	TRBD1	few	TRBV4-1	TRBJ2-3
TGCGCCAGCCCGAACACCGGGGAGCTGTTTTTT	CASPNTGELFF	NA	many	TRBV5-1	TRBJ2-2
TGCGCCAGCAGCCAAAGACAGGCCCCTTTCGGGGAGCTGTTTTTT	CASSQRQAPFGELFF	NA	NA	TRBV4-3	TRBJ2-2
TGTGCCAGCAGCGCCGGGGACAGGGGCCATGAGCAGTTCTTC	CASSAGDRGHEQFF	TRBD1	many	TRBV7-8	TRBJ2-1
TGTGCTAGTGGACCCAGCGGGAACACTGAAGCTTTCTTT	CASGPSGNTEAFF	NA	few	TRBV12-5	TRBJ1-1
TGTGCCAGCAGCTTAGCTTTCGGGGGCAAAGGTCAGCCCCAGCATTTT	CASSLAFGGKGQPQHF	NA	NA	TRBV7-2	TRBJ1-5
TGTGCCAGCAGCTTAGACGGGCTCATTCAGTACTTC	CASSLDGLIQYF	NA	many	TRBV7-9	TRBJ2-4
TGTGCCAGCAGCTCACAGGGCACTGAAGCTTTCTTT	CASSSQGTEAFF	NA	few	TRBV7-6	TRBJ1-1
TGTGCCAGCAGCTCGGGGGCGGCAGGGGGCAAAGAGACCCAGTACTTC	CASSSGAAGGKETQYF	TRBD1	NA	TRBV7-9	TRBJ2-5
TGTGCCACATCGACAGGGGAGAACTATGGCTACACCTTC	CATSTGENYGYTF	TRBD1	NA	TRBV2	TRBJ1-2
TGCAGTGCTAGCAGGACAGAAACTTCACCCCTCCACTTT	CSASRTETSPLHF	NA	few	TRBV20-1	TRBJ1-6
TGTGCCAGCAGCTTAGGCCGCAATAGACAGGGTTGGTACGAGCAGTACTTC	CASSLGRNRQGWYEQYF	TRBD1	few	TRBV13	TRBJ2-7
TGCGCCAGCAGTGATAGGTGGAACACCGGGGAGCTGTTTTTT	CASSDRWNTGELFF	NA	NA	TRBV10-2	TRBJ2-2
TGCGCCAGCAGCCAAGATCCGGCGGGGGTCGACCGTTTGACCACAGATACGCAGTATTTT	CASSQDPAGVDRLTTDTQYF	TRBD2	NA	TRBV4-1	TRBJ2-3
TGCGCCAGCAGCCAAGCAGGACAGCGCCTTGATGGCTACACCTTC	CASSQAGQRLDGYTF	NA	NA	TRBV4-1	TRBJ1-2
TGTGCCAGCAGTTTTTTAGGGGACGCATCCTACAATGAGCAGTTCTTC	CASSFLGDASYNEQFF	NA	few	TRBV12-3/TRBV12-4	TRBJ2-1
TGTGCCAGCAGCTTAGAACAGCCGAACACCGGGGAGCTGTTTTTT	CASSLEQPNTGELFF	NA	few	TRBV7-9	TRBJ2-2
TGTGCCAGCAGCCCCACCGGGGGGTACACTGAAGCTTTCTTT	CASSPTGGYTEAFF	NA	few	TRBV5-4	TRBJ1-1
TGCGCCAGCAGCTTGACGAGGACAGATAACCCCTTCTCTGGAAACACCATATATTTT	CASSLTRTDNPFSGNTIYF	NA	few	TRBV5-1	TRBJ1-3
TGTGCCAGCAGTTTGGGACTACCCATCTACGAGCAGTACTTC	CASSLGLPIYEQYF	TRBD2	NA	TRBV12-3/TRBV12-4	TRBJ2-7
TGTGCCAGCAGTGACACTCTACAGGGCGAAAGCGGCTATGGCTACACCTTC	CASSDTLQGESGYGYTF	NA	NA	TRBV6-4	TRBJ1-2
TGTGCCACCACGTTGAATGGCCTCAATGGCTACACCTTC	CATTLNGLNGYTF	NA	few	TRBV6-5	TRBJ1-2
TGTGCCAGCTCCCCGGACGGCGCAGGACTCTATGGCTACACCTTC	CASSPDGAGLYGYTF	NA	few	TRBV27	TRBJ1-2
TGTGCCAGCAGCTGGAGCGGTGGCTCTGGAAACACCATATATTTT	CASSWSGGSGNTIYF	NA	NA	TRBV6-5	TRBJ1-3
TGTGCCAGCAGCTTATTAGTTGGGACAGGGGTCCAAGAGACCCAGTACTTC	CASSLLVGTGVQETQYF	TRBD1	NA	TRBV7-2	TRBJ2-5
TGCGCCAGCAGCCAGCGTGGGACAGAGACAGGCGAGCAGTACTTC	CASSQRGTETGEQYF	TRBD1	many	TRBV4-1	TRBJ2-7
TGCAGCGGGAACCTTGGGAATGAGCAGTTCTTC	CSGNLGNEQFF	NA	NA	TRBV29-1	TRBJ2-1
TGTGCCAGCAGCCGCCGACAGGACCAAAAGAACATTCAGTACTTC	CASSRRQDQKNIQYF	NA	NA	TRBV12-3/TRBV12-4	TRBJ2-4
TGCGCCAGCAGTGAGCTGCGAGCAGGAGGGGCCGGGGAGCTGTTTTTT	CASSELRAGGAGELFF	NA	many	TRBV10-1	TRBJ2-2
TGTGCCAGCAGTCCAGAGACAGGGATTGAGGTGTGGGAGCAGTACTTC	CASSPETGIEVWEQYF	TRBD1	many	TRBV12-3/TRBV12-4	TRBJ2-7
TGTGCCAGCAGCGGGACACCAGGGATCGGGGCAACTAATGAAAAACTGTTTTTT	CASSGTPGIGATNEKLFF	NA	NA	TRBV9	TRBJ1-4
TGTGCCAGCAGCTCCGGACTAGCGGGAAGCGCTAGCACAGATACGCAGTATTTT	CASSSGLAGSASTDTQYF	TRBD2	NA	TRBV5-4	TRBJ2-3
TGTGCCAGCAGTGGACAGGGCGGGGGAGGAACAGATACGCAGTATTTT	CASSGQGGGGTDTQYF	NA	few	TRBV6-4	TRBJ2-3